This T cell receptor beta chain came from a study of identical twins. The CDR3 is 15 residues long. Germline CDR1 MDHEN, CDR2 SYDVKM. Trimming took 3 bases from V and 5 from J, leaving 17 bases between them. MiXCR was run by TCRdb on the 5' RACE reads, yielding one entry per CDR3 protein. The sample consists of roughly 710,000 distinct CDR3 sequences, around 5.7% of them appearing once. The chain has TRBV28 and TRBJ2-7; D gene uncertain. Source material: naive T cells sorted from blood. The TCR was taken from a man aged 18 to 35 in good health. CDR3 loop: CASSLGTVVVNEQYF. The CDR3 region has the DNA TGTGCCAGCAGTTTGGGAACAGTAGTTGTTAACGAGCAGTACTTC.